The next 30 T cell receptor beta chains were all read from a single sample in a study of Graves' ophthalmopathy and Graves' hyperthyroidism. Transcripts of RNA were the source for amplifying TCR beta CDR3 regions. RT-PCR with HTBI primers came first, then second-round multiplex PCR. TCRdb itself ran the multiplex PCR reads through MiXCR, one entry per CDR3 protein. Here the sample spans about 740,000 distinct CDR3 sequences, roughly 40% being singletons. Sequencing input: peripheral blood. The origin of the receptors is an adult man with Graves' ophthalmopathy.

The sample holds a few counts of this clonotype. An end of the junction differs from the germline gene, which may be a read error. This chain links TRBV5-1 with TRBJ2-7; 11 bases line up with TRBD2. Germline CDR1 SGHRS, CDR2 YFSETQ. CDR3 length equals 13 residues. CDR3 nucleotides: TGCGCCAGCAGCTTGGGGCTAGCGGGAGGCACCGTCTTC. This codes for CASSLGLAGGTVF.

The sample holds many counts of this clonotype. The rearrangement joins TRBV7-9 to TRBJ1-2; D remains ambiguous. The V and J ends lost 4 bases and 5 bases respectively, with 11 bases between them. Per the germline V gene, CDR1 is SEHNR and CDR2 is FQNEAQ (reference sequence). The CDR3 is made up of 13 amino acids. CDR3 DNA: TGTGCCAGCAGCTCAAATGACGGGTATGGCTACACCTTC. The encoded protein is CASSSNDGYGYTF.

This clonotype has at least ten counts. The genes are TRBV24-1 and TRBJ1-5, with 9 bases aligning to TRBD1. Trimming took 4 bases from V and 2 from J; bases not matched to a gene: 5. Germline V gives CDR1 KGHDR, CDR2 SFDVKD. This CDR3 region has 16 residues. The CDR3 DNA sequence: TGTGCCACCAGTGACCGGACAGGGGCTGGCAATCAGCCCCAGCATTTT. Residues: CATSDRTGAGNQPQHF.

At least ten counts were recorded for this clonotype. The genes are TRBV12-3 or TRBV12-4 and TRBJ2-7, with D maybe TRBD1 (6 bases). V gave up 8 bases and J gave up 2 bases, with 16 bases separating them. The CDR3 loop spans 14 amino acids. The CDR3 here is CASSPRQVTYEQYF. The CDR3 coding sequence is TGTGCCAGCTCCCCAAGACAGGTTACCTACGAGCAGTACTTC.

The CDR3 region is CASRGLVERELFF. The CDR3 coding sequence is TGTGCCAGCAGGGGACTAGTGGAACGGGAGCTGTTTTTT. The V and J genes are TRBV25-1 and TRBJ2-2, with 8 bases matching TRBD2. Unmatched junction bases numbered 6, after V lost 6 bases and J lost 9 bases. In germline, CDR1 is MGHDK, CDR2 SYGVNS. The CDR3 totals 13 residues.

The V and J genes are TRBV15 and TRBJ1-5; TRBD1 matches 7 bases. The germline V gene encodes CDR1 LNHNV and CDR2 YYDKDF (reference sequence). This CDR3 is 14 amino acids long. J lost 9 bases, V lost 2 bases, and 7 bases had no gene match. CDR3 amino acids: CATSRLEGGGPQHF. CDR3 in DNA: TGTGCCACCAGCAGATTAGAAGGGGGCGGGCCCCAGCATTTT. Supplemented by reference TRBV15 and TRBJ1-5, the full variable domain reads DAMVIQNPRYQVTQFGKPVTLSCSQTLNHNVMYWYQQKSSQAPKLLFHYYDKDFNNEADTPDNFQSRRPNTSFCFLDIRSPGLGDTAMYLCATSRLEGGGPQHFGDGTRLSIL.

About this clonotype itself: A read error is possible here, since a much larger clone lies one base away. This rearrangement joins TRBV19 to TRBJ1-1; D gene ambiguous. Germline loops: CDR1 LNHDA, CDR2 SQIVND (reference sequence). The CDR3 has 15 amino acids. CDR3 loop: CTSSLTRTWGTEAFF. DNA for the CDR3: TGTACCAGTAGTTTGACCCGCACCTGGGGCACTGAAGCTTTCTTT.

This clonotype was counted only a few times. The J gene is TRBJ2-2, the V gene TRBV25-1; 15 bases align to TRBD2. J was trimmed by 4 bases and V by 6 bases; bases with no gene match: 9. Germline V gene data show CDR1 as MGHDK and CDR2 as SYGVNS. This CDR3 region has 18 residues. In nucleotides, the CDR3 is TGTGCCAGCAGCTTGGGACTAGCGGGAGGCGTGATCACCGGGGAGCTGTTTTTT. This translates into CASSLGLAGGVITGELFF.

The table lists this clonotype with a few counts. The chain employs TRBV20-1 and TRBJ1-3; D uncertain. There are 13 residues in the CDR3. CDR1 is DFQATT, CDR2 SNEGSKA, per germline (reference sequence). V was trimmed by 5 bases and J by 7 bases, leaving 15 bases between them. CDR3 amino acids: CSAWREARNTIYF. The CDR3 bases are TGCAGTGCTTGGAGGGAGGCCCGGAACACCATATATTTT.

This clonotype was detected ten times or more. This chain links TRBV10-3 with TRBJ1-3; D gene ambiguous. Germline V CDR1 and CDR2: ENHRY, SYGVKD. V lost 2 bases to trimming and J lost 7 bases, with 6 bases between them. The CDR3 totals 12 residues. CDR3 nucleotide sequence: TGTGCCATCAGTGAGGATAAGAACACCATATATTTT. Its protein product is CAISEDKNTIYF.

This chain connects TRBV7-2 to TRBJ2-5, with D maybe TRBD2 (6 bases). Germline loops: CDR1 SGHTA, CDR2 FQGNSA. This CDR3 spans 15 amino acids. The V end was cut by 1 base, the J end by 7 bases, with 16 bases between. The CDR3 nucleotides read TGTGCCAGCAGCTTAGTGGCGGGATTCACCGGGACCCAGTACTTC. This encodes CASSLVAGFTGTQYF.

The table lists this clonotype with many counts. The genes are TRBV7-9 and TRBJ1-1; D is possibly TRBD1 (6 bases). V was shortened by 7 bases and J by 4 bases, with 13 bases between the two germline ends. CDR3 size: 13 residues. Looked up from germline, CDR1 is SEHNR and CDR2 is FQNEAQ (reference sequence). CDR3: CASTGPGATEAFF. In DNA, the CDR3 is TGTGCCAGCACCGGACCAGGGGCCACTGAAGCTTTCTTT.

The CDR3 reads CSVATGDLGYTF. The DNA of the CDR3 is TGCAGCGTTGCGACAGGGGACTTGGGCTACACCTTC. The chain has TRBV29-1 and TRBJ1-2; 8 nucleotides agree with TRBD1. This CDR3 is built from 12 residues. V was pared by 4 bases and J by 8 bases, with 6 bases of the junction left unmatched. Germline V gene sequence: CDR1 SQVTM, CDR2 ANQGSEA.

This chain uses TRBV29-1 with TRBJ1-1, with D uncertain. Looked up from germline, CDR1 is SQVTM and CDR2 is ANQGSEA. The CDR3 totals 13 residues. V was clipped by 1 base and J by 3 bases, with 9 bases between them. The CDR3 sequence: CSVEGTGDTEAFF. The CDR3, as DNA: TGCAGCGTTGAAGGGACGGGTGACACTGAAGCTTTCTTT. Supplemented by reference TRBV29-1 and TRBJ1-1, the full variable domain reads SAVISQKPSRDICQRGTSLTIQCQVDSQVTMMFWYRQQPGQSLTLIATANQGSEATYESGFVIDKFPISRPNLTFSTLTVSNMSPEDSSIYLCSVEGTGDTEAFFGQGTRLTVV.

The chain has TRBV15 and TRBJ2-3; the D is unclear. The germline CDR1 and CDR2 sequences are LNHNV and YYDKDF (reference sequence). The CDR3 sequence is 15 residues long. Trimming took 1 base from V and 4 from J, leaving 12 bases between them. Here the CDR3 reads CATSRVSAGPDTQYF. CDR3 bases: TGTGCCACCAGCAGAGTAAGCGCAGGCCCAGATACGCAGTATTTT.

This clonotype has ten or more counts. The rearrangement uses TRBV15 and TRBJ1-2; D is unresolved. Germline V gene data show CDR1 as LNHNV and CDR2 as YYDKDF (reference sequence). The CDR3 is 15 residues long. With 2 bases removed from V and 4 bases from J, the gap between germline ends came to 14 bases. The CDR3 spells CATSRMTLDGYGYTF. In nucleotides, the CDR3 is TGTGCCACCAGCAGAATGACCCTTGATGGCTATGGCTACACCTTC. Using reference TRBV15 and TRBJ1-2 for the parts outside the CDR3, the full variable domain is DAMVIQNPRYQVTQFGKPVTLSCSQTLNHNVMYWYQQKSSQAPKLLFHYYDKDFNNEADTPDNFQSRRPNTSFCFLDIRSPGLGDTAMYLCATSRMTLDGYGYTFGSGTRLTVV.

The rearrangement joins TRBV24-1 to TRBJ1-5; D ambiguous. This CDR3 has 16 amino acids. CDR1 KGHDR and CDR2 SFDVKD come from the germline V gene. V lost 7 bases to trimming and J lost 2 bases, with 17 bases between them. CDR3 bases: TGTGCCACCAGCTCACCAGTGGACTTACGCAATCAGCCCCAGCATTTT. Encoded protein: CATSSPVDLRNQPQHF.

The V call is TRBV5-4, the J call TRBJ2-2; 9 bases align to TRBD2. The CDR3 contains 15 residues. Per germline, CDR1 SGHNT and CDR2 YYREEE (reference sequence). V lost 5 bases to trimming and J lost 4 bases; unmatched junction nucleotides: 6. The CDR3, as DNA: TGTGCCAGCAGGGATAGCGGGAGTGGCACCGGGGAGCTGTTTTTT. Translating gives CASRDSGSGTGELFF.

The chain joins TRBV25-1 to TRBJ2-2; 8 nucleotides match TRBD2. The germline V gene has CDR1 MGHDK and CDR2 SYGVNS. Unmatched junction bases numbered 11, after V lost 5 bases and J lost 3 bases. The CDR3 has 17 amino acids. In DNA form, the CDR3 reads TGTGCCAGCAGTCTCTTCCGGGAGGGACGGTACACCGGGGAGCTGTTTTTT. This translates into CASSLFREGRYTGELFF.

V and J are TRBV7-9 and TRBJ2-7, with 9 bases that match TRBD2. Unmatched junction bases numbered 8, after V lost 5 bases and J lost 0 bases. The CDR3 is 16 residues long. Germline CDR1 SEHNR, CDR2 FQNEAQ (reference sequence). The CDR3 loop is CASSQDLAGDSYEQYF. The CDR3, as DNA: TGTGCCAGCAGCCAAGACTTAGCGGGGGACTCCTACGAGCAGTACTTC. Together with reference TRBV7-9 and TRBJ2-7, the CDR3 gives the full variable domain: DTGVSQNPRHKITKRGQNVTFRCDPISEHNRLYWYRQTLGQGPEFLTYFQNEAQLEKSRLLSDRFSAERPKGSFSTLEIQRTEQGDSAMYLCASSQDLAGDSYEQYFGPGTRLTVT.

The J gene is TRBJ1-1, the V gene TRBV11-1; D is uncertain. The CDR3 extends over 16 amino acids. Germline assignment: CDR1 SGHAT and CDR2 FQDESV (reference sequence). Trimming removed 2 bases from V and 1 base from J, with 14 bases in between. DNA for the CDR3: TGTGCCAGCAGCTTATGGGGAGTGAGTCCGAACACTGAAGCTTTCTTT. Translating it yields CASSLWGVSPNTEAFF.

Many counts were recorded for this clonotype. The chain recombines TRBV2 with TRBJ2-7; TRBD1 matches at 8 bases. The ends lost 5 bases at V and 0 bases at J; junction bases unmatched: 6. The length of the CDR3 is 15 residues. In germline, CDR1 is SNHLY, CDR2 FYNNEI. The DNA for the CDR3 is TGTGCCAGCAGTCCGCTGACAGGGGCCTCCTACGAGCAGTACTTC. Translating it yields CASSPLTGASYEQYF.

This clonotype was counted many times. V and J are TRBV19 and TRBJ1-5; 7 nucleotides align to TRBD1. This CDR3 is built from 15 residues. V lost 6 bases, J lost 2 bases, and 7 bases stayed unmatched. Per the germline V gene, CDR1 is LNHDA and CDR2 is SQIVND (reference sequence). The CDR3 loop reads CASRETGLGNQPQHF. Written as DNA, the CDR3 is TGTGCCAGTAGGGAGACAGGGTTGGGCAATCAGCCCCAGCATTTT.

This clonotype came up many times. CDR3 amino acids: CASSPWGQFEKLFF. The CDR3 DNA reads as TGTGCCAGCAGCCCATGGGGACAGTTTGAAAAACTGTTTTTT. The chain couples TRBV7-9 to TRBJ1-4; TRBD1 matches at 7 bases. The CDR3 totals 14 residues. Looked up from germline, CDR1 is SEHNR and CDR2 is FQNEAQ (reference sequence). Trimming took 5 bases from V and 7 from J; bases not matched to a gene: 7.

This clonotype was seen a handful of times. This chain uses TRBV2 with TRBJ1-2; 9 positions match TRBD1. The CDR3 consists of 16 residues. From germline, CDR1 is SNHLY and CDR2 FYNNEI. J was trimmed by 3 bases and V by 8 bases; bases with no gene match: 13. CDR3 region: CASGGTGNWWDYGYTF. The CDR3, as DNA: TGTGCCAGCGGCGGGACAGGGAATTGGTGGGACTATGGCTACACCTTC.

The chain combines TRBV15 with TRBJ1-2; D is unresolved. Trimming pared 3 bases from V and 4 bases from J, leaving 9 bases between. Germline V gives CDR1 LNHNV, CDR2 YYDKDF (reference sequence). There are 13 residues in the CDR3. Written as DNA, the CDR3 is TGTGCCACCAGCAGTGAAGTAAGCTATGGCTACACCTTC. Its translation: CATSSEVSYGYTF.

A remark on this clonotype: Since a much larger clone is just one base distant, this may be a read error. The CDR3 region has the DNA TGTGCCAGTAATGGTGGGACGGGAAATGAAAAACTGATTTTT. Its protein product is CASNGGTGNEKLIF. J is TRBJ1-4 and V is TRBV19, with D maybe TRBD1 (5 bases). This CDR3 spans 14 amino acids. Germline V CDR1 and CDR2: LNHDA, SQIVND (reference sequence).

This clonotype was counted many times. This chain connects TRBV12-3 or TRBV12-4 to TRBJ1-4, with D uncertain. Trimming removed 2 bases at V and 14 bases at J, with 12 bases between. There are 12 residues in the CDR3. In DNA form, the CDR3 reads TGTGCCAGCAGTTTAAGCGCAAGCACCCTGTTTTTT. Residues: CASSLSASTLFF.

This clonotype has more than one count but fewer than ten. This rearrangement joins TRBV20-1 to TRBJ1-1; D possibly corresponds to TRBD1 (5 bases). V was trimmed by 2 bases and J by 0 bases, leaving 13 bases between them. The germline V gene has CDR1 DFQATT and CDR2 SNEGSKA (reference sequence). CDR3 length: 15 residues. CDR3 in amino acids: CSARSREGMNTEAFF. The CDR3 DNA is TGCAGTGCTAGATCAAGGGAGGGGATGAACACTGAAGCTTTCTTT.

This clonotype was detected only a few times. The gene calls are TRBV11-1 and TRBJ1-6, with TRBD1 identical over 7 bases. Trimming removed 5 bases from V and 0 bases from J; junction bases left unmatched: 7. Germline loops: CDR1 SGHAT, CDR2 FQDESV (reference sequence). This CDR3 region has 17 residues. The chain's CDR3 is CASSTWTGSSYNSPLHF. Written as DNA, the CDR3 is TGTGCCAGCAGCACTTGGACAGGTAGCTCCTATAATTCACCCCTCCACTTT.